The present TCR beta chain was sequenced within a study of T cell changes during pregnancy in multiple sclerosis. CDR3 size: 16 residues. Looked up from germline, CDR1 is SEHNR and CDR2 is FQNEAQ (reference sequence). The V gene end was trimmed by 5 bases and the J gene end by 2 bases; junction bases not matched to a gene: 12. This table comes from immunoSEQ multiplex PCR, and its TCRdb copy is limited to in-frame clones, with some not included. The table lists some 120,000 clones, about 93% of them singletons. The genes are TRBV7-9 and TRBJ2-7, with 7 bases lining up with TRBD1. The material was peripheral blood, obtained in the third trimester of pregnancy. The clonotype was recovered from a female donor with multiple sclerosis, enrolled in a pregnancy study. Here the CDR3 DNA reads TGTGCCAGCAGCGCCCACAGGGGCGAGACCGCCTACGAGCAGTACTTC. Protein: CASSAHRGETAYEQYF.